This T cell receptor (beta chain) was recorded in a study of CD8+ T cells in alopecia areata (dated by TCRdb to the late 2010s). Study-wide context: In both human patients and the C3H/HeJ mouse model, the study applied high-throughput TCRbeta sequencing to look at T cell clonal expansion in alopecia areata. In humans, TCRbeta sequencing was performed on scalp tissue and on sorted CD4+ and CD8+ peripheral blood T cells from healthy controls and from patients with patchy or totalis/universalis alopecia areata. Clonality in the scalp was compared among normal scalp (n=4), patchy alopecia areata scalp (n=8), and alopecia totalis/universalis scalp (n=8). RNA was obtained with the PAXgene miRNA kit for fixed scalp, the miRNeasy kit for PBMCs, and the RNeasy kit for mouse skin. immunoSEQ multiplex PCR using 35 Vbeta forward primers and 13 Jbeta reverse primers was used to amplify TCRbeta CDR3 regions. On the study overall, not on this receptor specifically: Scalp TCR repertoire analysis is complicated because resident alphabeta T cells in normal human skin are also sequenced, whereas mouse skin is dominated by gammadelta T cells. Compared with normal scalp, lesional scalp had higher clonality and more expanded CD8+ clones, particularly in alopecia totalis/universalis, a pattern that suggests antigenic drive. Shared TCR sequences between patients were less evident than in mice, which may be partly attributable to HLA diversity in the patient population.

The protocol used for the library was the immunoSEQ multiplex PCR assay. RNA was extracted from all samples and reverse transcribed into cDNA, which served as template for TCR sequencing. First-strand cDNA was synthesized with SuperScript III using a 2:1 mix of oligo-dT and random hexamers. A synthetic immune receptor repertoire was used to gauge amplification bias, and whatever bias remained was removed computationally. The paper's processing steps were these. Raw reads were preprocessed for error removal, and CDR3 was defined according to IMGT conventions as running from the conserved cysteine to phenylalanine. Clonality was computed as 1 minus the Shannon entropy, with the entropy normalized by log2 of the number of productive unique TCRs. CD4 or CD8 identity of scalp clones was inferred by cross-referencing scalp TCRbeta sequences with sorted blood CD4 and CD8 repertoires. Sourced from immuneACCESS, this table was stored by TCRdb with only in-frame sequences that have V and J called. A share of the clones is absent; for the studies checked, an unresolved V gene accounts for under half, and the remainder has no known explanation. V and J calls and clone size are given by that table; D and trimming were obtained from the DNA. This sample gives approximately 99,000 clones in total; roughly 59% of them show up just once. 20% to 25% of the sample lies in the top ten.

Details on this clone: Its antigen is currently not known. Base qualities are not recorded, but no much larger clone differs from it by a single base.

PBMCs were separated by density centrifugation and stained for CD3, CD4 and CD8, after which CD4+ and CD8+ T cells were sorted on a FACSAria. Scalp biopsies and blood samples were provided by unaffected controls. Material: CD8+ T cells sorted from blood. The source is a human donor in good health.

The CDR3 corresponds to CASSNWGQGSETQYF. The sequence in DNA is TGTGCCAGCAGCAATTGGGGTCAGGGGAGTGAGACCCAGTACTTC. The chain is made from TRBV9 and TRBJ2-5, and possibly TRBD1, on 6 matching bases. The CDR3, from cysteine to phenylalanine, totals 15 residues. Only CDR3 DNA is held: 45 bases, read in frame from base 1. Trimming takes 4 bases from V and 5 bases from J, and the germline ends sit 18 bases apart. According to the germline V gene, CDR1 reads SGDLS and CDR2 reads YYNGEE.